Listed below are T cell receptor beta chains from one sample, sequenced in a study of cytomegalovirus exposure and HLA in healthy donors. The protocol was immunoSEQ multiplex PCR, while the TCRdb copy is restricted to in-frame clones and leaves out a portion. This table holds some 150,000 clones, around 75% found once. The sequenced sample consisted of PBMCs. The source of these receptors is a man in his forties in good health and CMV-seronegative. CDR3s include the opening cysteine and the closing phenylalanine or tryptophan. The order of the fields is clone size, V gene, D gene, J gene, CDR3 DNA, CDR3 protein. The D gene is left open where the match is weak. Clone size, where shown, is once, few, many, or a class for clones that have expanded.

NA	TRBV12-5	TRBD1	TRBJ2-7	TGTGCTAGTGGTCCCTCGGGACAGAGGGAATCCTACGAGCAGTACTTC	CASGPSGQRESYEQYF
NA	TRBV5-4	TRBD2	TRBJ2-7	TGTGCCAGCAGCCTTCGATCTAGCGGGGATAACGAGCAGTACTTC	CASSLRSSGDNEQYF
few	TRBV6-4	TRBD1	TRBJ2-1	TGTGCCAGCAGTGAGCAGGGGGCCTATTACAATGAGCAGTTCTTC	CASSEQGAYYNEQFF
NA	TRBV6-5	TRBD1	TRBJ1-1	TGTGCCAGCAGTTACTTGGGACAGGCATCTATGGGGGCTTTCTTT	CASSYLGQASMGAFF
NA	TRBV28	TRBD1	TRBJ2-7	TGTGCCAGCAGCCCACCGGGACAGGGGTATTACGAGCAGTACTTC	CASSPPGQGYYEQYF
few	TRBV6-6	NA	TRBJ1-1	TGTGCCTTACAACCGGACAGATCTAACACTGAAGCTTTCTTT	CALQPDRSNTEAFF
NA	TRBV9	NA	TRBJ1-3	TGTGCCAGCAGCTCCAGATCGACAGGTTTCACTGGAAACACCATATATTTT	CASSSRSTGFTGNTIYF
NA	TRBV19	TRBD1	TRBJ2-2	TGTGCCAGTACCCAGGGGACAGGGGGACCCACCGGGGAGCTGTTTTTT	CASTQGTGGPTGELFF
NA	TRBV6-1	NA	TRBJ2-1	TGTGCCAGCAGTGAAGCGGGGGGGCTTGGCCATGAGCAGTTCTTC	CASSEAGGLGHEQFF
NA	TRBV15	NA	TRBJ1-1	TGTGCCACCAGCAGAGATCGGGGTACCCTACTCCCCACTGAAGCTTTCTTT	CATSRDRGTLLPTEAFF
NA	TRBV7-9	NA	TRBJ1-2	TGTGCCAGCAGCTTTCGAGAGGCTCGGGGCTACACCTTC	CASSFREARGYTF
NA	TRBV2	NA	TRBJ2-7	TGTGCCAGCAGTGGACACCGTCTTGGGAGCGACGAGCAGTACTTC	CASSGHRLGSDEQYF
NA	TRBV7-2	NA	TRBJ2-7	TGTGCCAGCAGCTTAGTATCCAGCGGAACCTACGAGCAGTACTTC	CASSLVSSGTYEQYF
few	TRBV7-8	NA	TRBJ2-7	TGTGCCAGCAGTGGACCGGGGGAGCAGTACTTC	CASSGPGEQYF
NA	TRBV28	TRBD1	TRBJ1-6	TGTGCCAGCAGTCCGTACTCGGGACAGGGACTCCCCCTCCACTTT	CASSPYSGQGLPLHF
NA	TRBV10-2	NA	TRBJ1-1	TGCGCCAGCAGCGGGAACGTGAACACTGAAGCTTTCTTT	CASSGNVNTEAFF
NA	TRBV19	TRBD2	TRBJ2-1	TGTGCCAGTAGTTCCTCGACTAGCGGGGGGGCCAATGAGCAGTTCTTC	CASSSSTSGGANEQFF
NA	TRBV19	TRBD1	TRBJ1-4	TGTGCCAGTAAAAGGCATACAGGGGGAGATGAAAAACTGTTTTTT	CASKRHTGGDEKLFF
NA	TRBV4-2	TRBD1	TRBJ2-3	TGTGCCAGCAGCCCCAGGGACAGTAACACAGATACGCAGTATTTT	CASSPRDSNTDTQYF
few	TRBV4-2	NA	TRBJ2-3	TGTGCCAGCAGCCAAGATCGGATCGGGGGCACAGATACGCAGTATTTT	CASSQDRIGGTDTQYF
NA	TRBV2	NA	TRBJ1-1	TGTGCCAGCAGAATCGGAGGGCCCGCTTTCTTT	CASRIGGPAFF
NA	TRBV2	NA	TRBJ1-2	TGTGCCAGCAGTGGCGCGGGCAATGCTGGCTACACCTTC	CASSGAGNAGYTF
NA	TRBV19	TRBD1	TRBJ1-1	TGTGCCAGTAGTATACTCAGGGGGAAGTCTGAAGCTTTCTTT	CASSILRGKSEAFF
NA	TRBV2	NA	TRBJ1-2	TGTGCCAGCAGTGAGGAGACCCGGTACGGCTACACCTTC	CASSEETRYGYTF
NA	TRBV7-9	NA	TRBJ1-5	TGTGCCAGCAGCTTCGGTTTCAATCAGCCCCAGCATTTT	CASSFGFNQPQHF
NA	TRBV5-1	TRBD1	TRBJ1-3	TGCGCCAGCAGCGCCACAGGGGGCGCGGGAAACACCATATATTTT	CASSATGGAGNTIYF